These T cell receptor beta chains were read from a single sample in a study of technical replicates of blood from a few donors. TCRdb keeps only in-frame clones here, not all; method: immunoSEQ multiplex PCR. This table has tens of thousands of clones, approximately 95% appearing once. Sequenced: T cells isolated from PBMCs. The receptors were sampled from a human donor in good health. Each CDR3 is given without its conserved first and last residue. Clone size is given for some rows only: seen once, a few or many times, or a class if the clone is expanded.

V gene	J gene	clone size	CDR3 length	CDR3 protein
TRBV2	TRBJ2-3	.	12	ASSVSGITDTQY
TRBV10-3	TRBJ1-2	.	12	AIRGDREVNGYT
TRBV27	TRBJ1-2	.	11	ASSLDRGDGYT
TRBV5-1	TRBJ2-1	.	14	ASGRGAGSSYNEQF
TRBV13	TRBJ1-1	.	11	AGETGMNTEAF
TRBV19	TRBJ2-1	.	12	ASGDFTLSNEQF
TRBV6-5	TRBJ2-5	.	13	ASKRGSLSGETQY
TRBV9	TRBJ2-1	.	13	ASRDTSGPYNEQF
TRBV5-1	TRBJ2-3	.	13	ASSPGSGSTDTQY
TRBV10-3	TRBJ2-2	.	16	AISVGLFSGEGTGELF
TRBV19	TRBJ1-4	once	10	ASKTGNEKLF